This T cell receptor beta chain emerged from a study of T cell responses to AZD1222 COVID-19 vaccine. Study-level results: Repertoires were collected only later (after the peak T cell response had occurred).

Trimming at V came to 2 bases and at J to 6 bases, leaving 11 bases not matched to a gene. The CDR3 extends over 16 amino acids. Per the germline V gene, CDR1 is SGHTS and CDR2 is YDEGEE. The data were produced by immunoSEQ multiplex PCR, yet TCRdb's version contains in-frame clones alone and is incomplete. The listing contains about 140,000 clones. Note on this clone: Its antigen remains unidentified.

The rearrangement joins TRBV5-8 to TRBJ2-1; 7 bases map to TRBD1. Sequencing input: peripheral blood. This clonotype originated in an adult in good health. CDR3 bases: TGTGCCAGCAGCTTACAGGGGCCCAGGGCGTCCAATGAGCAGTTCTTC. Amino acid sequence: CASSLQGPRASNEQFF.